This T cell receptor (beta chain) was documented in a study of blood T cell repertoires in COVID-19. About the study: Researchers got acute and convalescent COVID-19 samples from the United States, Italy and Spain. The cDNA or gDNA used as material had been derived from T cells, B-cell-depleted T cells, or PBMCs.

Followed longitudinally, the Seattle patients had been enrolled during active infection. Germline V gene data show CDR1 as SEHNR and CDR2 as FQNEAQ (reference sequence). V gave up 7 bases and J gave up 6 bases, with 21 bases separating them. CDR3 length: 15 amino acids. Original methodology: Reference gene primer amplification gave nucleated cell count estimates. Measured with immunoSEQ multiplex PCR; TCRdb has only the in-frame clones, and not every one. Clone size and the V and J calls come from that table; the DNA yielded D and trimming. The sample records around 340,000 clones, about nine tenths being singletons.

The receptor's source is an older woman with COVID-19, enrolled during active disease. The specimen sequenced was peripheral blood. The chain employs TRBV7-9 and TRBJ1-2; D is possibly TRBD1 (5 bases). This CDR3 is CASTRMAGLVNGYTF. CDR3 nucleotides: TGTGCCAGCACCCGAATGGCAGGGTTGGTGAATGGCTACACCTTC.